Shown below are 30 T cell receptor beta chains from a single sample sequenced in a study of blood T cell repertoires in COVID-19. The data were produced by immunoSEQ multiplex PCR, yet TCRdb's version contains in-frame clones alone and is incomplete. This table has over 85,000 clones, 70% to 80% appearing once. Sequenced sample: peripheral blood. These receptors were collected from a human donor in a cohort sampled during active COVID-19.

The chain has TRBV27 and TRBJ1-2; TRBD1 matches at 7 bases. Germline trimming cut 3 bases from V and 7 bases from J; bases unmatched to any gene: 14. CDR3 length: 16 residues. Looked up from germline, CDR1 is MNHEY and CDR2 is SMNVEV (reference sequence). CDR3 region: CASSFVMDRPSGGYTF. CDR3 DNA sequence: TGTGCCAGCAGTTTTGTGATGGACAGGCCCTCCGGTGGCTACACCTTC.

The genes are TRBV5-1 and TRBJ2-5; tentatively, D is TRBD1 (6 bases). The CDR3 covers 13 residues. V was clipped by 5 bases and J by 2 bases, with 10 bases between them. The germline gives CDR1 SGHRS, CDR2 YFSETQ. The CDR3 region is CASSRTAQETQYF. CDR3 in DNA: TGCGCCAGCAGTCGGACAGCGCAAGAGACCCAGTACTTC.

The chain is built from TRBV24-1 and TRBJ2-3, with 7 positions matching TRBD2. CDR1 and CDR2 (germline): KGHDR, SFDVKD. The CDR3 contains 14 residues. V was clipped by 4 bases and J by 1 base; unmatched bases: 1. CDR3 DNA sequence: TGTGCCACCAGTGACACTAGCGGCACAGATACGCAGTATTTT. It yields the protein CATSDTSGTDTQYF.

The chain couples TRBV24-1 to TRBJ2-2, with 7 bases fitting TRBD1. The CDR3 length is 14 residues. Looked up from germline, CDR1 is KGHDR and CDR2 is SFDVKD. With 4 bases clipped from V and 7 bases from J, the junction kept 5 bases outside the gene matches. The CDR3 spells CATSDPDRVGELFF. CDR3 DNA: TGTGCCACCAGTGACCCTGACAGGGTCGGGGAGCTGTTTTTT.

This chain links TRBV6-2 or TRBV6-3 with TRBJ2-7; the match to TRBD1 covers 8 bases. CDR3 length: 14 amino acids. Germline CDR1 reads MNHEY; CDR2 reads SVGEGT. V lost 5 bases and J lost 2; bases outside the gene matches: 5. The CDR3 DNA follows: TGTGCCAGCAGTGATGGACAGGGACCCTACGAGCAGTACTTC. Translation: CASSDGQGPYEQYF.

This clone showed up many times. V and J are TRBV28 and TRBJ2-5, with 9 bases lining up with TRBD1. CDR3 size: 16 residues. V lost 7 bases, J lost 0 bases, and 9 bases stayed unmatched. Germline assignment: CDR1 MDHEN and CDR2 SYDVKM. The CDR3 sequence is CASTAGQGSYQETQYF. The CDR3 coding sequence is TGTGCCAGCACCGCGGGACAGGGCAGTTACCAAGAGACCCAGTACTTC.

The J gene is TRBJ1-1, the V gene TRBV2; D is undetermined. Germline V gene sequence: CDR1 SNHLY, CDR2 FYNNEI. The length of the CDR3 is 11 residues. Between the trimmed V and J ends, which lost 8 bases and 3 bases, there was a span of 7 bases. CDR3 amino acids: CASGRYTEAFF. The CDR3 nucleotides are TGTGCCAGCGGGAGGTACACTGAAGCTTTCTTT.

The V gene is TRBV11-2, the J gene TRBJ2-5; 12 nucleotides align to TRBD2. The CDR3 totals 15 residues. V lost 5 bases to trimming and J lost 6 bases; unmatched junction nucleotides: 7. In germline, CDR1 is SGHAT, CDR2 FQNNGV. The CDR3: CASSLTSGSFKTQYF. CDR3 in DNA: TGTGCCAGCAGCCTGACTAGCGGGAGTTTCAAGACCCAGTACTTC.

The chain uses TRBV6-4 and TRBJ2-5; 9 nucleotides agree with TRBD2. Germline V gives CDR1 MRHNA, CDR2 SNTAGT. CDR3 length: 15 residues. With 3 bases clipped from V and 4 bases from J, the junction kept 6 bases outside the gene matches. CDR3 amino acids: CASSDQAGGVETQYF. Here the CDR3 DNA reads TGTGCCAGCAGTGATCAGGCGGGAGGGGTAGAGACCCAGTACTTC.

The chain employs TRBV18 and TRBJ2-7; 13 bases map to TRBD2. Germline lookup yields CDR1 KGHSH and CDR2 LQKENI. The CDR3 is 16 residues long. After removal of 6 bases from V and 5 bases from J, the junction contained 10 bases not matched to a gene. The CDR3, as DNA: TGTGCCAGCTCGGAAGGGACTAGCGGGAAAGTCCACGAGCAGTACTTC. Translating gives CASSEGTSGKVHEQYF.

This chain joins TRBV6-4 and TRBJ2-6, with D perhaps matching TRBD1 (6 bases). The germline V gene encodes CDR1 MRHNA and CDR2 SNTAGT. V lost 2 bases, J lost 1 base, and 12 bases lay in between. The CDR3 is 17 amino acids. The CDR3 loop reads CASSDTGLGSGANVLTF. CDR3 in DNA: TGTGCCAGCAGTGACACAGGGTTGGGATCTGGGGCCAACGTCCTGACTTTC.

The rearrangement links TRBV20-1 to TRBJ2-7; a possible D gene is TRBD1 (6 bases). The V and J ends lost 4 bases and 4 bases respectively, with 8 bases between them. The germline CDR1 and CDR2 sequences are DFQATT and SNEGSKA (reference sequence). There are 11 residues in the CDR3. The CDR3 DNA reads TGCAGTGCTAAGCAGGGGTACGAGCAGTACTTC. This translates into CSAKQGYEQYF.

The chain links TRBV5-1 to TRBJ2-1, with TRBD2 matching over 11 bases. Germline V gives CDR1 SGHRS, CDR2 YFSETQ. The CDR3 extends over 15 amino acids. Germline trimming cut 4 bases from V and 10 bases from J; bases unmatched to any gene: 10. The DNA for the CDR3 is TGCGCCAGCAGCGTGACTAGCGGGGACCCTCAGGAGCAGTTCTTC. Its translation: CASSVTSGDPQEQFF.

The V and J genes are TRBV2 and TRBJ2-3, with D possibly TRBD2 on 5 matching bases. Germline V lookup: CDR1 SNHLY, CDR2 FYNNEI. This CDR3 region has 12 residues. Trimming shortened V by 4 bases and J by 6 bases, and 8 bases separated the two germline ends. In DNA form, the CDR3 reads TGTGCCAGCAGTGCACTAGAGGATACGCAGTATTTT. Protein sequence: CASSALEDTQYF.

The chain carries TRBV7-2 and TRBJ2-3; 8 bases are a match to TRBD2. Germline CDR1 is SGHTA and CDR2 is FQGNSA. This CDR3 has 15 residues. V lost 1 base to trimming and J lost 6 bases; unmatched junction nucleotides: 6. Written as DNA, the CDR3 is TGTGCCAGCAGCTTAGATGTGTCGGGGGGGGATACGCAGTATTTT. It translates to CASSLDVSGGDTQYF. The entire variable domain, with the rest obtained from reference TRBV7-2 and TRBJ2-3, is as follows: GAGVSQSPSNKVTEKGKDVELRCDPISGHTALYWYRQSLGQGLEFLIYFQGNSAPDKSGLPSDRFSAERTGGSVSTLTIQRTQQEDSAVYLCASSLDVSGGDTQYFGPGTRLTVL.

The chain recombines TRBV5-1 with TRBJ2-1, with 10 bases matching TRBD2. Trimming took 0 bases from V and 3 from J; bases not matched to a gene: 3. Germline values: CDR1 SGHRS, CDR2 YFSETQ. The CDR3 covers 16 residues. The CDR3 DNA follows: TGCGCCAGCAGCTTGGCCGCTAGCGGGAGCTACAATGAGCAGTTCTTC. This gives the protein CASSLAASGSYNEQFF.

The chain couples TRBV5-6 to TRBJ1-2; TRBD1 agrees at 9 bases. Per the germline V gene, CDR1 is SGHDT and CDR2 is YYEEEE. The CDR3 runs to 15 residues. V gave up 3 bases and J gave up 4 bases; unmatched junction bases: 7. The DNA for the CDR3 is TGTGCCAGCAGCTGGACAGGGGACCGAGGCTATGGCTACACCTTC. Translating it yields CASSWTGDRGYGYTF.

This chain links TRBV5-1 with TRBJ2-7; weak D call: TRBD1 (6 bases). The CDR3 is 15 amino acids. Trimming removed 0 bases from V and 0 bases from J, with 10 bases in between. Germline CDR1 SGHRS, CDR2 YFSETQ. CDR3: CASSLAKDSSYEQYF. In DNA, the CDR3 is TGCGCCAGCAGCTTGGCCAAGGACAGCTCCTACGAGCAGTACTTC. Full variable domain (remainder filled in from reference TRBV5-1 and TRBJ2-7): KAGVTQTPRYLIKTRGQQVTLSCSPISGHRSVSWYQQTPGQGLQFLFEYFSETQRNKGNFPGRFSGRQFSNSRSEMNVSTLELGDSALYLCASSLAKDSSYEQYFGPGTRLTVT.

The CDR3 here is CASSPRTGAVSEAFF. CDR3 bases: TGTGCCAGCAGCCCCCGGACAGGGGCTGTTTCTGAAGCTTTCTTT. The chain uses TRBV11-2 and TRBJ1-1, with 9 bases matching TRBD1. The trim removed 5 bases at V and 6 bases at J, leaving 10 bases unmatched. The germline V gene has CDR1 SGHAT and CDR2 FQNNGV. The CDR3 contains 15 residues.

J is TRBJ2-2 and V is TRBV16, with a tentative D call TRBD1 (6 bases). CDR1 is KGHSY, CDR2 FQNENV, per germline. Trimming took 2 bases from V and 0 from J, leaving 7 bases between them. The CDR3 consists of 15 residues. CDR3 bases: TGTGCCAGCAGCCAAGGGACAACGAACACCGGGGAGCTGTTTTTT. Translation: CASSQGTTNTGELFF.

In DNA, the CDR3 is TGCGCCAGCAGCCTAGACGGGGATAGCAATCAGCCCCAGCATTTT. Its protein is CASSLDGDSNQPQHF. This chain uses TRBV5-1 with TRBJ1-5; unclear D gene. V shed 4 bases and J shed 0 bases, with 11 bases lying between them. Germline CDR1 and CDR2: SGHRS and YFSETQ. The CDR3 sequence is 15 residues long.

This clone was recorded only once. This chain uses TRBV5-4 with TRBJ1-1, with TRBD1 identical over 11 bases. CDR3 length: 13 amino acids. V trimming: 0 bases; J trimming: 9 bases; junction bases outside the gene matches: 1. Germline CDR1 reads SGHNT; CDR2 reads YYREEE (reference sequence). The CDR3 DNA sequence: TGTGCCAGCAGCTTGGGGGACAGGGGGAAAGCTTTCTTT. Amino acid sequence: CASSLGDRGKAFF. The variable domain in full, with the rest retrieved from reference TRBV5-4 and TRBJ1-1, is ETGVTQSPTHLIKTRGQQVTLRCSSQSGHNTVSWYQQALGQGPQFIFQYYREEENGRGNFPPRFSGLQFPNYSSELNVNALELDDSALYLCASSLGDRGKAFFGQGTRLTVV.

The chain employs TRBV12-5 and TRBJ2-7, with TRBD2 matching 10 bases. J lost 7 bases, V lost 6 bases, and 6 bases had no gene match. Looked up from germline, CDR1 is LGHNT and CDR2 is FRNRAP. The CDR3 is 13 residues long. In nucleotides, the CDR3 is TGTGCTAGTGGATCTAGCGGGAGAGAAGAGCAGTACTTC. Its translation is CASGSSGREEQYF.

J is TRBJ2-5 and V is TRBV18; D gene uncertain. Germline V lookup: CDR1 KGHSH, CDR2 LQKENI. V gave up 5 bases and J gave up 2 bases, with 3 bases separating them. The CDR3 contains 11 residues. The chain's CDR3 is CASSTQETQYF. In DNA, the CDR3 is TGTGCCAGCTCAACTCAAGAGACCCAGTACTTC. Looking up the rest from reference TRBV18 and TRBJ2-5 gives the full variable domain: NAGVMQNPRHLVRRRGQEARLRCSPMKGHSHVYWYRQLPEEGLKFMVYLQKENIIDESGMPKERFSAEFPKEGPSILRIQQVVRGDSAAYFCASSTQETQYFGPGTRLLVL.

This clone has only one observation. The chain combines TRBV7-2 with TRBJ2-7, with D perhaps TRBD2 (5 bases). This CDR3 comprises 13 residues. Germline values: CDR1 SGHTA, CDR2 FQGNSA. Trimming left V 5 bases short and J 6 bases short, with 14 bases between. The CDR3 DNA sequence: TGTGCCAGCAGCCGATCTACGGGAAGCGAGCAGTACTTC. Translating it yields CASSRSTGSEQYF.

The chain couples TRBV19 to TRBJ1-5, with TRBD1 matching 12 bases. The ends lost 7 bases at V and 6 bases at J; junction bases unmatched: 13. The CDR3 runs 17 residues. The germline V gene encodes CDR1 LNHDA and CDR2 SQIVND (reference sequence). The CDR3 sequence: CASKSRGTGGGGQPQHF. As DNA, the CDR3 is TGTGCCAGTAAGTCACGCGGGACAGGGGGCGGGGGTCAGCCCCAGCATTTT.

Comment on this clone: This sample also contains other DNA sequences that code for the same CDR3. V gene TRBV15 combines with J gene TRBJ2-2; perhaps TRBD2 as D (6 bases). V was cut by 1 base and J by 2 bases, with 8 bases left in between. The CDR3 spans 15 residues. The germline gives CDR1 LNHNV, CDR2 YYDKDF (reference sequence). The CDR3 reads CATSRAGLNTGELFF. The CDR3 DNA is TGTGCCACCAGCAGAGCGGGACTCAACACCGGGGAGCTGTTTTTT.

The V and J genes are TRBV7-8 and TRBJ1-1, with 8 bases that match TRBD1. Germline V CDR1 and CDR2: SGHVS, FQNEAQ. V shed 5 bases, J shed 4 bases, and the junction held 6 bases outside the gene matches. The CDR3 covers 14 residues. CDR3 protein: CASSPGQGGTEAFF. As DNA, the CDR3 is TGTGCCAGCAGCCCAGGACAGGGCGGCACTGAAGCTTTCTTT.

Only a few counts were recorded for this clone. The chain employs TRBV5-1 and TRBJ1-5; 8 nucleotides agree with TRBD1. CDR1 SGHRS and CDR2 YFSETQ come from the germline V gene. There are 15 residues in the CDR3. The ends lost 5 bases at V and 5 bases at J; junction bases unmatched: 9. DNA of the CDR3: TGCGCCAGCAGTTCCACAGGGGGTAGGGATCAGCCCCAGCATTTT. Residues: CASSSTGGRDQPQHF.

This clone was recorded once. This sequence joins TRBV5-1 and TRBJ2-2; 13 nucleotides agree with TRBD2. The V gene's germline CDR1 is SGHRS and CDR2 YFSETQ. V shed 4 bases and J 10 bases; nucleotides not matched to a gene: 7. The CDR3 runs 15 residues. CDR3 sequence: CASSPGLAGLVELFF. CDR3 DNA: TGCGCCAGCAGCCCGGGACTAGCGGGGTTGGTGGAGCTGTTTTTT.